Sequencing of this T cell receptor beta chain was carried out in a study of blood T cell repertoires in COVID-19. Looking at the study overall: Sites in the United States, Italy and Spain provided acute and convalescent COVID-19 samples.

This table comes from immunoSEQ multiplex PCR, and its TCRdb copy is limited to in-frame clones, with some not included. The sample carries 150,000 to 200,000 clones, about nine tenths recorded once. V lost 4 bases to trimming and J lost 5 bases; unmatched junction nucleotides: 6. The CDR3 totals 15 residues. Germline CDR1 reads LGHNA; CDR2 reads YSLEER. The receptor was isolated from a man in his 70s with active or convalescent COVID-19. V gene TRBV4-3 combines with J gene TRBJ2-5; 11 bases match TRBD2. Sequenced: peripheral blood. CDR3 sequence reads: CASSLAGGLRETQYF. The CDR3 nucleotides are TGCGCCAGCAGCCTAGCGGGAGGGCTGCGGGAGACCCAGTACTTC.